This T cell receptor (beta chain) appears in the sequencing data of a study of Tregs in tolerant kidney transplant recipients. Regarding the study as a whole: Nucleotide sequences could not be compared across some patients' samples due to primer changes. Few patients were studied, so findings need validation in larger groups.

The length of the CDR3 is 12 residues. Trimming cost V 2 bases and J 7 bases, with 6 bases left between them. Germline values: CDR1 SEHNR, CDR2 FQNEAQ (reference sequence). Related graft donors supplied nonmyeloablative bone marrow transplants, and mixed chimerism was transient. Unstimulated regulatory T cells (CD4+CD25+CD127-), CD4+CD25- non-regulatory cells, CD4 and CD8 cells were FACS-sorted from thawed PBMCs. Data came from immunoSEQ multiplex PCR; TCRdb stores just in-frame clones and leaves some out. The sample lists about 21,000 clones; around 85% were seen once. On this clone: Antigen unknown.

This TCR was sampled from a human patient who received a combined kidney and bone marrow transplant. Some T cells could come from the graft donor. The gene calls are TRBV7-9 and TRBJ2-1; D ambiguous. The specimen comprised CD8+ T cells from blood (PBMCs), sampled 6 months after the transplant. The CDR3 loop is CASSLPLNEQFF. The CDR3 DNA reads TGTGCCAGCAGCTTACCGTTGAATGAGCAGTTCTTC.